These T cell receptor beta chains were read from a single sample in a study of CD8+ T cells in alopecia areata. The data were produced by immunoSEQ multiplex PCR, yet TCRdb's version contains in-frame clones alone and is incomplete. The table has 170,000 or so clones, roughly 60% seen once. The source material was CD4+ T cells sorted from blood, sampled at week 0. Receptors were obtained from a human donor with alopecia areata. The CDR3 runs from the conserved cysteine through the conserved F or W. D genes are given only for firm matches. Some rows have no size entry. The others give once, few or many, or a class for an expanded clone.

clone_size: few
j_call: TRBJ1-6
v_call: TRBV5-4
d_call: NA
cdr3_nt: TGTGCCAGCAGCTTAAGTGCCGGGACTTCCGGATCACCCCTCCACTTT
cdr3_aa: CASSLSAGTSGSPLHF

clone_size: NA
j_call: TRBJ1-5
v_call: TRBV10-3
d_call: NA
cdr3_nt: TGTGCCATCAGTGATGGGGATCAGCCCCAGCATTTT
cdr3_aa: CAISDGDQPQHF

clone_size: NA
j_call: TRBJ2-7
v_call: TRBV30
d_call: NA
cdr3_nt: TGTGCCTGGAGTGGTTCAGGGGACGAGCAGTACTTC
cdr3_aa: CAWSGSGDEQYF

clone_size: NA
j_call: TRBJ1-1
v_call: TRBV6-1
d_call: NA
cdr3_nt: TGTGCCAGCAGATTGGGACCGAACACTGAAGCTTTCTTT
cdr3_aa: CASRLGPNTEAFF

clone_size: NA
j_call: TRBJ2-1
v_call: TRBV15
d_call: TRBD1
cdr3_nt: TGTGCCACCAGCTTAACAGGGGGCAGCTACAATGAGCAGTTCTTC
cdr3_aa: CATSLTGGSYNEQFF

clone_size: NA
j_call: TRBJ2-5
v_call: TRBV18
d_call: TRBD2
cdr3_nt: TGTGCCAGCTCACCAAATCCTACGGGGGGCCAAGAGACCCAGTACTTC
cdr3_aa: CASSPNPTGGQETQYF

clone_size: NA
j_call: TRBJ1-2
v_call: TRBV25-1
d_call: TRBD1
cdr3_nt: TGTGCCACCAATTCCTCCCGGGACAGGGGATATGGCTACACCTTC
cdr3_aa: CATNSSRDRGYGYTF

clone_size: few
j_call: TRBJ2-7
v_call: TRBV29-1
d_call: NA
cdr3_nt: TGCAGCGTCCTCAGGGTGGGTCAAACCTACGAGCAGTACTTC
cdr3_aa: CSVLRVGQTYEQYF

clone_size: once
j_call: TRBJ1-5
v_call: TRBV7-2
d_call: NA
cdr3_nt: TGTGCCAGCAGCCAAAGACAGGGCAATCAGCCCCAGCATTTT
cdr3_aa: CASSQRQGNQPQHF

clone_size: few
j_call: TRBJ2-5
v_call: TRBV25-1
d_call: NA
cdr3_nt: TGTGCCAGCACCGGACAGAAGGGATGGGGTGCGGAGACCCAGTACTTC
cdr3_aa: CASTGQKGWGAETQYF

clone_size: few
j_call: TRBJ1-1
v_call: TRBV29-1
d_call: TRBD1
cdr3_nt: TGCAGCGTTGACAGGGACAGAACTGAAGCTTTCTTT
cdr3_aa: CSVDRDRTEAFF

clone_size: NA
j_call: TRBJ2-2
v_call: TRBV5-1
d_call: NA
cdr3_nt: TGCGCCAGCAGCTTGGGGCCGACTCTACCGAACACCGGGGAGCTGTTTTTT
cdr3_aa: CASSLGPTLPNTGELFF

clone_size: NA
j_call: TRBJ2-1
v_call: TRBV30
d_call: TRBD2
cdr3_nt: TGTGCCTGGAGTCATAGCGGGCGGGCGGGCAATGAGCAGTTCTTC
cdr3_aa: CAWSHSGRAGNEQFF

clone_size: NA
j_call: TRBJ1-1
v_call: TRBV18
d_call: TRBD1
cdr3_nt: TGTGCCAGCTCACCGAAACAGGGGGCATGGGTTGAAGCTTTCTTT
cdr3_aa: CASSPKQGAWVEAFF

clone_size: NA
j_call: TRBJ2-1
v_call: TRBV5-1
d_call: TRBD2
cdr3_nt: TGCGCCAGCAGCAGCGGGGGGCACCCTTCTTACAATGAGCAGTTCTTC
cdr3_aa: CASSSGGHPSYNEQFF

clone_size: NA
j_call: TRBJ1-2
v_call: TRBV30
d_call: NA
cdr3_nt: TGTGCCTGGACTTCAGGGGCATATGGCTACACCTTC
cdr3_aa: CAWTSGAYGYTF

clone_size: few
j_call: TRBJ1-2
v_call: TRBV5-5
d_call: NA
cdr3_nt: TGTGCCAGCAGCTTGGATCCCAGTCCAGGGCAAGCTAACTATGGCTACACCTTC
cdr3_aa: CASSLDPSPGQANYGYTF

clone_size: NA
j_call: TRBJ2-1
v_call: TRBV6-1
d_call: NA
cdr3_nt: TGTGCCAGCAACAGGTTCGGACCGCAGTTCTTC
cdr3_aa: CASNRFGPQFF

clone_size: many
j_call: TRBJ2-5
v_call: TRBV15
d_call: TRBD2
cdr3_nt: TGTGCCACCAGCAGAGATCGAGCTTCAGGCGGGGAGGGAGAGACCCAGTACTTC
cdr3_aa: CATSRDRASGGEGETQYF

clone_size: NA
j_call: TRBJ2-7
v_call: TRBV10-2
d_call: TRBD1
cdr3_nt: TGCGCCAGCAGGAGACAGGGTACGGGCTACGAGCAGTACTTC
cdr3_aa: CASRRQGTGYEQYF

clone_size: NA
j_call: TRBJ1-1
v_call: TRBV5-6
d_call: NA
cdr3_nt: TGTGCCAGCAGCTTTTGGGGGACTGAAGCTTTCTTT
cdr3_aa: CASSFWGTEAFF

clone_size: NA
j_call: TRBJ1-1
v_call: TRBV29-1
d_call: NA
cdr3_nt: TGCAGCGTTGAATTTGTATCGGGAGGGAACACTGAAGCTTTCTTT
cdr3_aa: CSVEFVSGGNTEAFF

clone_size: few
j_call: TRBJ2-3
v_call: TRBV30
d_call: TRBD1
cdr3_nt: TGTGCCGGCGACAGGGGGCTGAGCACAGATACGCAGTATTTT
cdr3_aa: CAGDRGLSTDTQYF

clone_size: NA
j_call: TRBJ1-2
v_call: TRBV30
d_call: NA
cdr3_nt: TGTGCCTGGAGTGCTGGATCAGGGCGTCTAGGCTATGGCTACACCTTC
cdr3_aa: CAWSAGSGRLGYGYTF

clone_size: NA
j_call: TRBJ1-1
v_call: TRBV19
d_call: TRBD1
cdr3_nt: TGTGCCAGTAGGCTGGGACAGATCATGAACACTGAAGCTTTCTTT
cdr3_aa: CASRLGQIMNTEAFF

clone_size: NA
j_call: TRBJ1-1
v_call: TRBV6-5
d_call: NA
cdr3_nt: TGTGCCAGCAGTTACGTATCGAACACTGAAGCTTTCTTT
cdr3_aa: CASSYVSNTEAFF

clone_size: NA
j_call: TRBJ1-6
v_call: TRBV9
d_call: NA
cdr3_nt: TGTGCCAGCAGCGTGCAGGGCAGTTTCAATTCACCCCTCCACTTT
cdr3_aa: CASSVQGSFNSPLHF

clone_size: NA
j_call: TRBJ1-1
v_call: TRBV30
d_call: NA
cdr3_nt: TGTGCCTGGAGTGCCTCCCGGGACACCAGGGGAAACACTGAAGCTTTCTTT
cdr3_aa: CAWSASRDTRGNTEAFF

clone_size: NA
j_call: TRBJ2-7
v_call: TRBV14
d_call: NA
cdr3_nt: TGTGCCAGCAGCCCGTCGCTCTTCTCCTACGAGCAGTACTTC
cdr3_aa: CASSPSLFSYEQYF

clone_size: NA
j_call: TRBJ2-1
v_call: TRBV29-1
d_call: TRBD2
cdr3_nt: TGCAGCGTTGAAGAGCCCCCCCAGCGGGGGTACAATGAGCAGTTCTTC
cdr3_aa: CSVEEPPQRGYNEQFF

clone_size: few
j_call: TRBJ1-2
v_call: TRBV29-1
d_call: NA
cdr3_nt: TGCAGCGTTGCACGGGGGACCTATGGCTACACCTTC
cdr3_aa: CSVARGTYGYTF

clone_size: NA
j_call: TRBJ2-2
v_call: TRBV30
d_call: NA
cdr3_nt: TGTGCCTGGAGTGTCCTCCCCGGGGAGCTGTTTTTT
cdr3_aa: CAWSVLPGELFF

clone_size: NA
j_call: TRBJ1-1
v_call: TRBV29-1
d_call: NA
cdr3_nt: TGCAGCGTTGATTACGGAGGGGCCGGTGAAGCTTTCTTT
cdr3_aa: CSVDYGGAGEAFF

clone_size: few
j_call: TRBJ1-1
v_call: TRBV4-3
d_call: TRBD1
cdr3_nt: TGCGCCAGCAGCCAAGATTACGGACAGGGAGGTTCTGAAGCTTTCTTT
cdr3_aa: CASSQDYGQGGSEAFF

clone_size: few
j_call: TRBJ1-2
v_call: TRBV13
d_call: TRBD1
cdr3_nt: TGTGCCAGCAGCTTGGGCCATTTGGACAGGGTCTATGGCTACACCTTC
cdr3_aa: CASSLGHLDRVYGYTF

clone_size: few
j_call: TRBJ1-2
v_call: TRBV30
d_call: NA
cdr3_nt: TGTGCCTGGAGTGTTTCTATACGGGTAAACTATGGCTACACCTTC
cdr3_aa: CAWSVSIRVNYGYTF